This T cell receptor (beta chain) was recorded in a study of cytotoxic CD8 clonotypes in ibrutinib-treated CLL. Only in-frame clones appear in the TCRdb table, and some are missing; sequencing was by immunoSEQ multiplex PCR. The data contain over 70,000 clones, roughly three quarters of them singletons. The CDR3 is made up of 13 amino acids. Trimming removed 4 bases from V and 6 bases from J; junction bases left unmatched: 3. The germline V gene encodes CDR1 SGHAT and CDR2 FQDESV (reference sequence). This clone was seen a few times. The clonotype originates from a human donor with chronic lymphocytic leukemia. Source: PBMCs, taken after 12 months of ibrutinib treatment. The chain uses TRBV11-1 and TRBJ1-5, with 7 bases fitting TRBD1. CDR3 coding DNA: TGTGCCAGCAGCTCAGGGGGGTCTCAGCCCCAGCATTTT. This sequence encodes CASSSGGSQPQHF.